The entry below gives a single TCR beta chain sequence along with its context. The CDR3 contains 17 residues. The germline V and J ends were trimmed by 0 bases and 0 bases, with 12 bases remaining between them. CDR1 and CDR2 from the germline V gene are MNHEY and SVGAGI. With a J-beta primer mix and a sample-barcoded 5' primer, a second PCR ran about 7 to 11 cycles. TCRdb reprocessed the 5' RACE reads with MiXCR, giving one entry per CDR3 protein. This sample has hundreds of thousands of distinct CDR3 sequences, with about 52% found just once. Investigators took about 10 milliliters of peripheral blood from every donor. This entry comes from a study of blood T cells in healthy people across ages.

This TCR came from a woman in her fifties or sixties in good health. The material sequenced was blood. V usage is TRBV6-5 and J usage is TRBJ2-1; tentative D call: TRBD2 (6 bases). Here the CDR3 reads CASSYSRRESSYNEQFF. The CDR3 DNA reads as TGTGCCAGCAGTTACTCCCGACGGGAGAGCTCCTACAATGAGCAGTTCTTC.